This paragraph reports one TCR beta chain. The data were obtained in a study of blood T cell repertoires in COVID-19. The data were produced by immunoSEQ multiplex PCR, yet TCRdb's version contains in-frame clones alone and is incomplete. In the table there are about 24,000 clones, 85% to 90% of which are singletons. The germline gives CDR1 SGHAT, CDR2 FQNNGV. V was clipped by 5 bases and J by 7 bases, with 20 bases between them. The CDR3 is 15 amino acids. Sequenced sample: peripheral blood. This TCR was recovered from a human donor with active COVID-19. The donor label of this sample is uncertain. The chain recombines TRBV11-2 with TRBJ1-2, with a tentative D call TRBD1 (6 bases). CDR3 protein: CASSRNTGSWGGYTF. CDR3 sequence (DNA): TGTGCCAGCAGCCGAAACACAGGGTCTTGGGGTGGCTACACCTTC.